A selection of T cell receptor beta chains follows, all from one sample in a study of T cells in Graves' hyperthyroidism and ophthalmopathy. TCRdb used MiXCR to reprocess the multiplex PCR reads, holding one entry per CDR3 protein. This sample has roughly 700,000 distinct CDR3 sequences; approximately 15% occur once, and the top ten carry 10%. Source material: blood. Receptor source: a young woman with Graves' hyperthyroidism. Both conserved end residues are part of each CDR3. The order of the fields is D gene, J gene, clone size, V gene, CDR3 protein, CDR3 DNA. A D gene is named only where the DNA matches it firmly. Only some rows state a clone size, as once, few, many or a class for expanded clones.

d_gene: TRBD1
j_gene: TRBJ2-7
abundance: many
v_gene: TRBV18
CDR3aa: CASSPTGQGSYEQYF
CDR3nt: TGTGCCAGCTCGCCCACAGGACAGGGCTCCTACGAGCAGTACTTC

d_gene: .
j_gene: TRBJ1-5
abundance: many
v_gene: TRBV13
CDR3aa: CASSLAREQPQHF
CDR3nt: TGTGCCAGCAGCTTAGCCCGGGAACAGCCCCAGCATTTT

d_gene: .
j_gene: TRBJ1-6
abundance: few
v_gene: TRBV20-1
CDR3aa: CSANDRNYNSPLHF
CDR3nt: TGCAGTGCTAACGACAGGAACTATAATTCACCCCTCCACTTT

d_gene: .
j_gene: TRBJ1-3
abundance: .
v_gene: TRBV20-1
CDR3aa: CSARQDLSGNTIYF
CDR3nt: TGCAGTGCTAGACAGGACCTCTCTGGAAACACCATATATTTT

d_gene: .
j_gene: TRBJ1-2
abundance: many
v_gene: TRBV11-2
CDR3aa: CASSPQADYGYTF
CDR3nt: TGTGCCAGCAGCCCCCAGGCGGACTATGGCTACACCTTC

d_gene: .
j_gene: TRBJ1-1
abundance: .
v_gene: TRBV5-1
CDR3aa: CASSLLPGGWDEAFF
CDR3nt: TGCGCCAGCAGCCTTCTCCCCGGGGGCTGGGATGAAGCTTTCTTT

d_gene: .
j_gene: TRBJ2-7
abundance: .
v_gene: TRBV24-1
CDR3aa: CATRIRASYEQYF
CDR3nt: TGTGCCACCAGGATCAGGGCCTCCTACGAGCAGTACTTC

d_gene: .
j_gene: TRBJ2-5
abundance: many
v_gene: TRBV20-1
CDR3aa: CSASRRRYQETQYF
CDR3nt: TGCAGTGCTAGCCGACGGCGATACCAAGAGACCCAGTACTTC

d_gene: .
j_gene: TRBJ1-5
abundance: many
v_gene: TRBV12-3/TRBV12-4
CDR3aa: CASSLTGGAFNQPQHF
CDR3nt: TGTGCCAGCAGTTTAACGGGGGGGGCCTTCAATCAGCCCCAGCATTTT

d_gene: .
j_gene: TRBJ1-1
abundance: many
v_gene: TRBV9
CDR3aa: CASSVIVNTEAFF
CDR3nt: TGTGCCAGCAGCGTAATTGTGAACACTGAAGCTTTCTTT

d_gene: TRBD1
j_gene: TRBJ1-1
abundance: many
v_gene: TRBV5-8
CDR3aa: CASSPVADRVFSEAFF
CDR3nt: TGTGCCAGCAGTCCCGTTGCGGACAGGGTGTTTTCTGAAGCTTTCTTT

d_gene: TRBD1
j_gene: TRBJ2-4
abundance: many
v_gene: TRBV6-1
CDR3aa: CASSLAGGGTGKNIQYF
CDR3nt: TGTGCCAGCAGTTTAGCCGGGGGCGGGACAGGCAAAAACATTCAGTACTTC

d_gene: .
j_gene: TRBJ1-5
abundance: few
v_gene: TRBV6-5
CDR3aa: CASSYSRNSNQPQHF
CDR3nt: TGTGCCAGCAGTTACTCAAGGAATAGCAATCAGCCCCAGCATTTT

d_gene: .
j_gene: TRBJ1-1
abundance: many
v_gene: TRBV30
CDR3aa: CAWGNTEAFF
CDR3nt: TGTGCCTGGGGGAACACTGAAGCTTTCTTT

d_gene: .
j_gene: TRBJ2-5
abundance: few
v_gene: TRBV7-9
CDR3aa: CASSSRQLGGETQYF
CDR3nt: TGTGCCAGCAGCTCTCGACAGCTCGGGGGAGAGACCCAGTACTTC

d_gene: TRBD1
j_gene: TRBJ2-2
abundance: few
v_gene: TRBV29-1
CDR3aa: CSGGTGVTGELFF
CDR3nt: TGCAGCGGGGGAACAGGGGTTACCGGGGAGCTGTTTTTT

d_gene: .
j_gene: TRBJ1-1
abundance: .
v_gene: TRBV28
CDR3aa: CASSFWTDHTEAFF
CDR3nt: TGTGCCAGCAGTTTTTGGACAGATCACACTGAAGCTTTCTTT

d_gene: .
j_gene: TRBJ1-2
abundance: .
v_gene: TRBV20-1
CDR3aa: CSAPPVGDFPNYGYTF
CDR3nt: TGCAGTGCTCCTCCGGTAGGAGATTTTCCTAACTATGGCTACACCTTC

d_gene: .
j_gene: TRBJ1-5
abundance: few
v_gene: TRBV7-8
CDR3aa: CASSQNREEARVHGPQHF
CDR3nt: TGTGCCAGCAGCCAGAACCGCGAGGAGGCCAGGGTTCACGGGCCCCAGCATTTT

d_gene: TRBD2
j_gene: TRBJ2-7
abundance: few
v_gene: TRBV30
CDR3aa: CAWSWGLAGPLDEQYF
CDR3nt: TGTGCCTGGAGCTGGGGACTAGCGGGACCCCTGGACGAGCAGTACTTC

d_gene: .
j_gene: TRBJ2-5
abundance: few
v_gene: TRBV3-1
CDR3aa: CASSELGAQYF
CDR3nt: TGTGCCAGCAGTGAGTTAGGGGCCCAGTACTTC

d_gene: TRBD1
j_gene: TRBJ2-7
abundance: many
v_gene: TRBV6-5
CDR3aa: CASSYRWQGAYEQYF
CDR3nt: TGTGCCAGCAGTTACCGTTGGCAGGGGGCCTACGAGCAGTACTTC

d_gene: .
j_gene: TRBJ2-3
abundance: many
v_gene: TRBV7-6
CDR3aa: CASSLRSDPDTQYF
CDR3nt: TGTGCCAGCAGCTTACGCTCGGATCCAGATACGCAGTATTTT

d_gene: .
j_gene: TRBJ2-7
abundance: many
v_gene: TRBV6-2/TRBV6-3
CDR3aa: CASSYSGLGEQYF
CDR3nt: TGTGCCAGCAGTTACTCTGGATTGGGGGAGCAGTACTTC

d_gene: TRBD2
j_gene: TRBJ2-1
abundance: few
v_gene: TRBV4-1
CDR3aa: CASSQVAGTCNEQFF
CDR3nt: TGCGCCAGCAGCCAAGTAGCGGGAACATGCAATGAGCAGTTCTTC

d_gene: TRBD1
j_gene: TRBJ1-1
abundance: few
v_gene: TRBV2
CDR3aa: CAGDRGLGTEAFF
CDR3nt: TGTGCCGGAGACAGGGGGCTGGGCACTGAAGCTTTCTTT

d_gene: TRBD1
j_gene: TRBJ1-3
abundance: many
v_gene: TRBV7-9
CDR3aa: CASSPRDRGPGNTIYF
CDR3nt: TGTGCCAGCAGCCCGCGGGACAGGGGGCCTGGAAACACCATATATTTT

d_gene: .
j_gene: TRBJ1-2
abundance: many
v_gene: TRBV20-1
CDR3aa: CSALKEGLGWYGYTF
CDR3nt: TGCAGTGCCCTCAAAGAAGGGTTAGGGTGGTATGGCTACACCTTC

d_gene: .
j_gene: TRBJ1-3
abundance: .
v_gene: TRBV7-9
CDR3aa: CASSPRQFSGNTIYF
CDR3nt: TGTGCCAGCAGCCCCCGACAGTTCTCTGGAAACACCATATATTTT

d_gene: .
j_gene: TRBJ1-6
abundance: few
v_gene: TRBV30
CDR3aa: CAWSTGGNSPLHF
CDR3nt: TGTGCCTGGAGTACGGGGGGAAATTCACCCCTCCACTTT

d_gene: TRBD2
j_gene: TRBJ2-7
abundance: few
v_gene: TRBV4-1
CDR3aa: CASSQDPVAGYEQYF
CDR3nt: TGCGCCAGCAGCCAAGATCCGGTAGCGGGCTACGAGCAGTACTTC

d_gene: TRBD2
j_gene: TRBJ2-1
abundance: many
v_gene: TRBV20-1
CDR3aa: CSARDRAGGLGNEQFF
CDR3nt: TGCAGTGCTAGAGATCGAGCGGGAGGCCTCGGGAATGAGCAGTTCTTC

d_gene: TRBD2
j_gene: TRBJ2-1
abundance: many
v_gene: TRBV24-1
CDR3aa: CATSETSGNGNEQFF
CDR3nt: TGTGCCACCAGCGAGACTAGCGGGAATGGCAATGAGCAGTTCTTC

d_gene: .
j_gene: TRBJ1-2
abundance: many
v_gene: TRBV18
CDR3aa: CASSPGADYGYTF
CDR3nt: TGTGCCAGCTCACCTGGCGCAGACTATGGCTACACCTTC

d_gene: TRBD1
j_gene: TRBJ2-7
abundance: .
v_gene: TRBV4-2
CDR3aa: CASSQESDRGDEQYF
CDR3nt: TGTGCCAGCAGCCAAGAATCGGACAGGGGTGACGAGCAGTACTTC

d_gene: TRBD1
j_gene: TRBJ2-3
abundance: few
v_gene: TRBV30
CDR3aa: CAWRTKYVGTAADTQYF
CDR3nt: TGTGCCTGGAGAACCAAATACGTGGGGACAGCGGCAGATACGCAGTATTTT

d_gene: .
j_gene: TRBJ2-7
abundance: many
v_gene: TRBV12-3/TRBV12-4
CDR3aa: CASSFRTAFHEQYF
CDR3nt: TGTGCCAGCAGTTTCCGGACAGCTTTCCACGAGCAGTACTTC

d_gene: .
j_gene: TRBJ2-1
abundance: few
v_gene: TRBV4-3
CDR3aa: CASSQGGGSYNEQFF
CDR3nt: TGCGCCAGCAGCCAAGGTGGGGGCTCCTACAATGAGCAGTTCTTC

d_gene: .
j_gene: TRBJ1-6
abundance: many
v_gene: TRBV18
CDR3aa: CASSLSRNSPLHF
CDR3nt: TGTGCCAGCTCATTGAGCAGGAATTCACCCCTCCACTTT

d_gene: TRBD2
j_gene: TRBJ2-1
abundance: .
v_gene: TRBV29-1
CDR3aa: CSATLGLADNEQFF
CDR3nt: TGCAGCGCAACCCTGGGACTAGCGGACAATGAGCAGTTCTTC

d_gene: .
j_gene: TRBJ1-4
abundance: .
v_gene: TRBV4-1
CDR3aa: CASSQAREKLFF
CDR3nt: TGCGCCAGCAGCCAAGCCCGGGAAAAACTGTTTTTT

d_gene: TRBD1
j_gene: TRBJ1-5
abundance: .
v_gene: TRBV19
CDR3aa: CASSTGQGFNQPQHF
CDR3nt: TGTGCCAGTAGTACGGGACAGGGCTTCAATCAGCCCCAGCATTTT

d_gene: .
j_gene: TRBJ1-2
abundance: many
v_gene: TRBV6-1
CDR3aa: CASKDSRSGYTF
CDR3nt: TGTGCCAGCAAAGATTCGAGGAGTGGCTACACCTTC

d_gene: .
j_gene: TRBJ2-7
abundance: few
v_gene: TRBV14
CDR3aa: CASSQGGIGQYF
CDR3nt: TGTGCCAGCAGCCAAGGCGGAATAGGGCAGTACTTC

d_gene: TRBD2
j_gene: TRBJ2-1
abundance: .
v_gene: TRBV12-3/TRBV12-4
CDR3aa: CASRSLAGVSYNEQFF
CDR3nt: TGTGCCAGCAGATCACTAGCGGGAGTTTCCTACAATGAGCAGTTCTTC

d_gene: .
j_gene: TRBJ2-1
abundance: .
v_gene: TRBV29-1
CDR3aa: CSGRWGNEQFF
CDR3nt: TGCAGCGGGAGGTGGGGCAATGAGCAGTTCTTC

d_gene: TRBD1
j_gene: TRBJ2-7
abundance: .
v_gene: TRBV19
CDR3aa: CASSTAGTGEMKQYF
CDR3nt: TGTGCCAGTAGTACCGCCGGGACAGGGGAAATGAAGCAGTACTTC

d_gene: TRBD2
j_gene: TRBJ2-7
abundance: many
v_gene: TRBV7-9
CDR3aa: CASSRGLADEQYF
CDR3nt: TGTGCCAGCAGCCGTGGACTAGCGGACGAGCAGTACTTC

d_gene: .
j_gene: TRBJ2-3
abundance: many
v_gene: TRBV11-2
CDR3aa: CASSLVPFGSNTDTQYF
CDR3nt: TGTGCCAGCAGCTTAGTTCCATTCGGGAGCAACACAGATACGCAGTATTTT

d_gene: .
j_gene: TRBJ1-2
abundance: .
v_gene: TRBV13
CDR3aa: CASSLQGWVHYGYTF
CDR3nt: TGTGCCAGCAGCTTACAGGGGTGGGTGCACTATGGCTACACCTTC

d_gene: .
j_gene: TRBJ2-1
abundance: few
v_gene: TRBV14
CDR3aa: CASSQFRGLSNQFF
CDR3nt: TGTGCCAGCAGCCAGTTCCGGGGCCTATCCAACCAGTTCTTC